A single sample gave rise to the 18 T cell receptor beta chains below, sequenced in a study of blood T cell repertoires in COVID-19. TCRdb keeps only in-frame clones here, not all; method: immunoSEQ multiplex PCR. The sample carries approximately 240,000 clones, nearly 95% recorded once. Material for sequencing was peripheral blood. These receptors all come from a man aged 25-45 years with COVID-19, enrolled during active disease.

The rearrangement uses TRBV28 and TRBJ1-1; maybe TRBD1 (6 bases). V was clipped by 1 base and J by 4 bases, with 10 bases between them. Looked up from germline, CDR1 is MDHEN and CDR2 is SYDVKM. The length of the CDR3 is 14 residues. The CDR3 is CASSLSGDLTEAFF. The CDR3 nucleotides are TGTGCCAGCAGTTTATCAGGGGACCTCACTGAAGCTTTCTTT.

V is TRBV7-3 and J is TRBJ2-1; 8 bases match TRBD1. J was trimmed by 7 bases and V by 4 bases; bases with no gene match: 3. There are 13 residues in the CDR3. Germline V gives CDR1 SGHTA, CDR2 FQGTGA. CDR3 in DNA: TGTGCCAGCAGCTCGGACAGGGCGAATGAGCAGTTCTTC. It yields the protein CASSSDRANEQFF.

The rearrangement links TRBV25-1 to TRBJ2-1, with 8 bases matching TRBD1. Trimming at V came to 5 bases and at J to 1 base, leaving 4 bases not matched to a gene. This CDR3 contains 15 residues. Per germline, CDR1 MGHDK and CDR2 SYGVNS. As DNA, the CDR3 is TGTGCCAGCAGTACCGGGACAGGTTCCTACAATGAGCAGTTCTTC. Translated, it gives CASSTGTGSYNEQFF.

The chain combines TRBV3-1 (or the pseudogene TRBV3-2) with TRBJ1-2; D ambiguous. The CDR3 length is 15 residues. Germline V gene data show CDR1 as LGHDT and CDR2 as YNNKEL (reference sequence). The ends were cut back, 3 bases at V and 4 bases at J, with 15 bases in the middle. CDR3 sequence reads: CASSHPVEVGYGYTF. CDR3 DNA: TGTGCCAGCAGCCACCCCGTGGAGGTGGGCTATGGCTACACCTTC.

This chain joins TRBV19 and TRBJ1-6, with 7 bases lining up with TRBD1. J was trimmed by 10 bases and V by 10 bases; bases with no gene match: 13. CDR3 length: 14 amino acids. Germline-derived CDR1 and CDR2 are LNHDA and SQIVND (reference sequence). In nucleotides, the CDR3 is TGTGCCACCAAAGAGACAGGGTTCCGGTCACCCCTCCACTTT. This sequence encodes CATKETGFRSPLHF.

This chain links TRBV6-5 with TRBJ1-2; D not resolved. From germline, CDR1 is MNHEY and CDR2 SVGAGI. This CDR3 region has 15 residues. Trimming took 5 bases from V and 2 from J, leaving 15 bases between them. CDR3 sequence: CASSQDLQTNYGYTF. The CDR3 DNA reads as TGTGCCAGCAGTCAGGATTTACAGACCAACTATGGCTACACCTTC.

V is TRBV19 and J is TRBJ1-5, with D unclear. CDR1 and CDR2 (germline): LNHDA, SQIVND (reference sequence). Trimming removed 1 base at V and 2 bases at J, with 3 bases between. This CDR3 comprises 13 residues. DNA of the CDR3: TGTGCCAGTAGTATAGGCGGCAATCAGCCCCAGCATTTT. Its translation is CASSIGGNQPQHF.

The chain recombines TRBV24-1 with TRBJ2-3; D is uncertain. V was clipped by 4 bases and J by 6 bases, with 10 bases between them. CDR3 length: 13 amino acids. Germline CDR1 reads KGHDR; CDR2 reads SFDVKD. CDR3 protein: CATSDLAWDTQYF. Here the CDR3 DNA reads TGTGCCACCAGTGACCTGGCATGGGATACGCAGTATTTT.

This chain connects TRBV10-1 to TRBJ1-1; perhaps TRBD1 as D (6 bases). The germline V gene has CDR1 WNHNN and CDR2 SYGVQD (reference sequence). V dropped 0 bases and J dropped 1 base, with 9 bases sitting between them. The CDR3 covers 15 residues. The CDR3, as DNA: TGCGCCAGCAGTGAGTCGGTCAGGGGGAACACTGAAGCTTTCTTT. As protein: CASSESVRGNTEAFF.

The rearrangement joins TRBV6-2 or TRBV6-3 to TRBJ1-1; D is undetermined. The CDR3 extends over 14 amino acids. Trimming took off 7 bases at V and 0 bases at J, with 12 bases between the two ends. Germline V gene data show CDR1 as MNHEY and CDR2 as SVGEGT. Here the CDR3 reads CASTPRAMNTEAFF. The CDR3 DNA reads as TGTGCCAGCACCCCGCGGGCAATGAACACTGAAGCTTTCTTT.

The chain joins TRBV9 to TRBJ1-2; D may be TRBD1 (6 bases). This CDR3 has 14 residues. Trimming stripped 0 bases from V and 6 bases from J, with 12 bases between. Germline V CDR1 and CDR2: SGDLS, YYNGEE. The CDR3 sequence: CASSVGGGGNGYTF. The CDR3 bases are TGTGCCAGCAGCGTAGGAGGGGGTGGGAATGGCTACACCTTC. The full variable domain, completed using reference TRBV9 and TRBJ1-2, is DSGVTQTPKHLITATGQRVTLRCSPRSGDLSVYWYQQSLDQGLQFLIQYYNGEERAKGNILERFSAQQFPDLHSELNLSSLELGDSALYFCASSVGGGGNGYTFGSGTRLTVV.

In its sample, this clone was seen once. As DNA, the CDR3 is TGCGCCAGCAGCCGCGGTAGGGAGGGGAACAATGAGCAGTTCTTC. Translating gives CASSRGREGNNEQFF. The gene calls are TRBV5-1 and TRBJ2-1; 7 bases are shared with TRBD2. Trimming took 4 bases from V and 5 from J; bases not matched to a gene: 9. The CDR3 is 15 amino acids. CDR1 and CDR2 (germline): SGHRS, YFSETQ.

The J gene is TRBJ1-2, the V gene TRBV2; no reliable D call. V lost 4 bases and J lost 6, with 15 bases in between. CDR3 length: 14 residues. The germline gives CDR1 SNHLY, CDR2 FYNNEI. The CDR3 sequence: CASSVTREPNGYTF. In nucleotides, the CDR3 is TGTGCCAGCAGTGTTACACGGGAACCGAATGGCTACACCTTC.

The chain joins TRBV6-1 to TRBJ1-2, with 10 bases lining up with TRBD1. The ends lost 3 bases at V and 9 bases at J; junction bases unmatched: 7. The germline V gene has CDR1 MNHNS and CDR2 SASEGT. The CDR3 has 14 amino acids. Here the CDR3 reads CASSERRQGARYTF. CDR3 DNA: TGTGCCAGCAGTGAGCGTCGACAGGGGGCGCGCTACACCTTC.

CDR3 DNA sequence: TGTGCCAGCAGTCGGACAGCCGTTGAGCAGTTCTTC. Amino acids: CASSRTAVEQFF. J is TRBJ2-1 and V is TRBV7-9; possible D gene TRBD1, 6 bases. The CDR3 sequence is 12 residues long. The ends were cut back, 6 bases at V and 9 bases at J, with 12 bases in the middle. Germline CDR1 and CDR2: SEHNR and FQNEAQ (reference sequence). The full variable domain, its missing parts supplied by reference TRBV7-9 and TRBJ2-1, is DTGVSQNPRHKITKRGQNVTFRCDPISEHNRLYWYRQTLGQGPEFLTYFQNEAQLEKSRLLSDRFSAERPKGSFSTLEIQRTEQGDSAMYLCASSRTAVEQFFGPGTRLTVL.

The chain uses TRBV7-9 and TRBJ1-5, with D uncertain. Trimming shortened V by 0 bases and J by 7 bases, and 4 bases separated the two germline ends. Germline V gene data show CDR1 as SEHNR and CDR2 as FQNEAQ (reference sequence). The CDR3 has 12 residues. The DNA for the CDR3 is TGTGCCAGCAGCTTAGCCCAACAGCCCCAGCATTTT. Amino acids: CASSLAQQPQHF.

This clone was counted once. The V call is TRBV12-3 or TRBV12-4, the J call TRBJ2-3; D unresolved. The CDR3 contains 12 residues. V lost 3 bases, J lost 5 bases, and 6 bases lay in between. The CDR3 nucleotides read TGTGCCAGCAGTTTTATCGGAGATACGCAGTATTTT. This sequence encodes CASSFIGDTQYF.

This chain links TRBV3-1 (or the pseudogene TRBV3-2) with TRBJ2-3; D is possibly TRBD1 (6 bases). Germline-derived CDR1 and CDR2 are LGHDT and YNNKEL (reference sequence). With 2 bases removed from V and 3 bases from J, the gap between germline ends came to 6 bases. CDR3 size: 13 residues. CDR3 amino acids: CASSQQGTDTQYF. The CDR3 DNA reads TGTGCCAGCAGCCAACAGGGGACAGATACGCAGTATTTT.